The 7 T cell receptor beta chains below all came from one sample that was sequenced in a study of cytomegalovirus exposure and HLA in healthy donors. TCRdb keeps only in-frame clones here, not all; method: immunoSEQ multiplex PCR. The top ten hold 1% to 1.5% of the sample, which has about 130,000 clones, just under 95% seen once. Sample: PBMCs. Receptors were obtained from a woman between 18 and 29 years old in good health and CMV-seronegative.

This chain links TRBV9 with TRBJ1-1, with 8 bases lining up with TRBD1. Germline V gene data show CDR1 as SGDLS and CDR2 as YYNGEE. The CDR3 extends over 13 amino acids. The junction had 5 bases not matched to a gene; V was cut back by 7 bases and J by 3 bases. The CDR3: CASGQGEDTEAFF. The CDR3 region has the DNA TGTGCCAGCGGACAGGGAGAGGACACTGAAGCTTTCTTT. The variable domain in full, with the rest retrieved from reference TRBV9 and TRBJ1-1, is DSGVTQTPKHLITATGQRVTLRCSPRSGDLSVYWYQQSLDQGLQFLIQYYNGEERAKGNILERFSAQQFPDLHSELNLSSLELGDSALYFCASGQGEDTEAFFGQGTRLTVV.

The rearrangement links TRBV7-3 to TRBJ2-1, with 7 bases matching TRBD2. CDR3 size: 15 residues. Trimming cost V 5 bases and J 3 bases; bases outside gene matches: 7. CDR1 SGHTA and CDR2 FQGTGA come from the germline V gene. The CDR3 sequence: CASSPTSTVYNEQFF. The CDR3 DNA follows: TGTGCCAGCAGCCCGACTAGCACGGTCTACAATGAGCAGTTCTTC. Full variable domain (remainder filled in from reference TRBV7-3 and TRBJ2-1): GAGVSQTPSNKVTEKGKYVELRCDPISGHTALYWYRQSLGQGPEFLIYFQGTGAADDSGLPNDRFFAVRPEGSVSTLKIQRTERGDSAVYLCASSPTSTVYNEQFFGPGTRLTVL.

This clone appeared a single time. V usage is TRBV28 and J usage is TRBJ1-1, with D perhaps TRBD1 (5 bases). V was shortened by 7 bases and J by 1 base, with 13 bases between the two germline ends. CDR1 is MDHEN and CDR2 is SYDVKM in the germline V gene. The CDR3 covers 14 residues. Here the CDR3 reads CASNPRAKNTEAFF. CDR3 bases: TGTGCCAGCAATCCCAGGGCAAAGAACACTGAAGCTTTCTTT.

This chain links TRBV28 with TRBJ2-1, with 8 positions matching TRBD1. With V trimmed by 3 bases and J by 7 bases, 5 bases remained unmatched. There are 14 residues in the CDR3. Germline V gene data show CDR1 as MDHEN and CDR2 as SYDVKM. The CDR3 here is CASSFPGGKNEQFF. The DNA for the CDR3 is TGTGCCAGCAGTTTCCCAGGGGGCAAGAATGAGCAGTTCTTC.

The chain has TRBV7-9 and TRBJ1-2; D not certain. Looked up from germline, CDR1 is SEHNR and CDR2 is FQNEAQ (reference sequence). The CDR3 runs 16 residues. Between the trimmed V and J ends, which lost 3 bases and 6 bases, there was a span of 20 bases. This chain's CDR3 is CASSFLNPRGRDGYTF. The CDR3 bases are TGTGCCAGCAGCTTCCTCAACCCTCGGGGTAGGGATGGCTACACCTTC.

The chain links TRBV11-3 to TRBJ2-2; weak D call: TRBD1 (5 bases). Germline loops: CDR1 SGHNT, CDR2 YENEEA. The CDR3 is 13 residues long. V was pared by 7 bases and J by 5 bases, with 11 bases between. The CDR3 loop reads CASTVRGTGELFF. The CDR3 DNA follows: TGTGCCAGCACCGTAAGGGGAACCGGGGAGCTGTTTTTT.

The chain combines TRBV6-1 with TRBJ2-1, with D perhaps TRBD2 (5 bases). The CDR3 spans 17 residues. The germline V and J ends were trimmed by 3 bases and 0 bases, with 15 bases remaining between them. Germline CDR1 reads MNHNS; CDR2 reads SASEGT. CDR3 sequence reads: CASSDSKTGSSYNEQFF. The DNA for the CDR3 is TGTGCCAGCAGTGACAGCAAAACGGGGAGCTCCTACAATGAGCAGTTCTTC.